Listed below are T cell receptor beta chains from one sample, sequenced in a study of blood T cells in healthy people across ages. Via MiXCR, TCRdb re-called the 5' RACE reads, giving one row per CDR3 protein. The table has roughly 1.9 million distinct CDR3 sequences, about two fifths seen once. What was sequenced was blood. Source of these receptors: a human donor in good health. The CDR3 runs from the conserved cysteine through the conserved F or W. D genes are given only for firm matches. Only some rows state a clone size, as once, few, many or a class for expanded clones.

V	size	J	D	CDR3	DNA
TRBV12-3/TRBV12-4	-	TRBJ1-1	-	CASSTGQSLVSNTEAFF	TGTGCCAGCAGCACCGGACAGTCCTTGGTTTCGAACACTGAAGCTTTCTTT
TRBV29-1	-	TRBJ1-1	-	CSVEDGTREKDTEAFF	TGCAGCGTTGAAGATGGGACAAGGGAGAAGGACACTGAAGCTTTCTTT
TRBV20-1	-	TRBJ1-1	-	CSGGGGLLNNEAFF	TGCAGTGGGGGGGGGGGTTTATTAAATAATGAAGCTTTCTTT
TRBV10-3	-	TRBJ2-7	-	CAISESTGGLYEQYF	TGTGCCATCAGTGAGTCTACAGGAGGGCTCTACGAGCAGTACTTC
TRBV6-6	-	TRBJ2-3	-	CASSYHGLHTDTQYF	TGTGCCAGCAGTTACCACGGACTTCACACAGATACGCAGTATTTT
TRBV10-2	-	TRBJ2-3	-	CASSEPRDWVTDTQYF	TGCGCCAGCAGTGAGCCCCGGGACTGGGTCACAGATACGCAGTATTTT
TRBV4-3	few	TRBJ2-3	TRBD1	CASSPDGQGAGDTQYF	TGCGCCAGCAGCCCCGACGGACAGGGGGCAGGGGATACGCAGTATTTT
TRBV2	-	TRBJ1-2	-	CASNYRANYGYTF	TGTGCCAGCAATTACAGGGCTAACTATGGCTACACCTTC
TRBV7-9	few	TRBJ2-5	-	CASSLVRAETQYF	TGTGCCAGCAGCTTGGTCAGGGCGGAGACCCAGTACTTC
TRBV7-8	few	TRBJ2-7	-	CASSLRRGWNEQYF	TGTGCCAGCAGCTTGCGGAGGGGGTGGAACGAGCAGTACTTC
TRBV28	-	TRBJ2-3	-	CASSVRWGTIDTQYF	TGTGCCAGCAGCGTTAGATGGGGAACGATAGATACGCAGTATTTT
TRBV29-1	-	TRBJ2-7	-	CSVDGQGNEQYF	TGCAGCGTTGACGGGCAGGGGAACGAGCAGTACTTC
TRBV28	-	TRBJ1-1	TRBD1	CASSAHQGVNTEAFF	TGTGCCAGCAGTGCTCACCAGGGGGTAAACACTGAAGCTTTCTTT
TRBV5-1	-	TRBJ1-1	-	CASSGTAGANTEAFF	TGCGCCAGCAGCGGAACCGCGGGCGCGAACACTGAAGCTTTCTTT
TRBV7-8	-	TRBJ1-1	-	CASSLRRRGGRTEAFF	TGTGCCAGCAGCTTACGACGGCGCGGGGGCCGCACTGAAGCTTTCTTT
TRBV4-1	-	TRBJ1-1	TRBD1	CASSTTTGGTEAFF	TGCGCCAGCAGCACCACGACAGGGGGCACTGAAGCTTTCTTT
TRBV12-3/TRBV12-4	few	TRBJ2-5	TRBD1	CASSMDRGQETQYF	TGTGCCAGCAGCATGGACAGGGGTCAAGAGACCCAGTACTTC
TRBV7-9	-	TRBJ1-4	TRBD1	CASSLDTDRGFGKLFF	TGTGCCAGCAGCTTGGATACGGACAGGGGGTTCGGAAAACTGTTTTTT
TRBV4-2	many	TRBJ2-3	TRBD2	CASSPNGVAGGRDTQYF	TGTGCCAGCAGCCCCAACGGCGTAGCGGGGGGGAGGGATACGCAGTATTTT
TRBV29-1	few	TRBJ1-1	TRBD1	CSVGMQGATEAFF	TGCAGCGTTGGAATGCAGGGGGCCACTGAAGCTTTCTTT
TRBV27	few	TRBJ2-1	TRBD1	CASSSYRGVINEQFF	TGTGCCAGCAGTAGCTACAGGGGTGTTATTAATGAGCAGTTCTTC
TRBV27	few	TRBJ2-7	-	CASSSLGGKEAKVYEQYF	TGTGCCAGCAGTTCCTTAGGGGGGAAGGAGGCCAAGGTTTACGAGCAGTACTTC
TRBV12-5	-	TRBJ1-4	-	CASGPWDGSNEKLFF	TGTGCTAGTGGTCCCTGGGACGGCTCTAATGAAAAACTGTTTTTT
TRBV4-3	few	TRBJ2-7	-	CASSQEYSPRYEQYF	TGCGCCAGCAGCCAAGAGTACTCCCCCAGGTACGAGCAGTACTTC
TRBV5-1	few	TRBJ2-6	-	CASSVSGPSGGANVLTF	TGCGCCAGCAGCGTGTCAGGGCCTTCTGGTGGGGCCAACGTCCTGACTTTC
TRBV4-1	-	TRBJ2-1	-	CASSQEGLTSYNEQFF	TGCGCCAGCAGCCAAGAAGGACTTACCTCCTACAATGAGCAGTTCTTC
TRBV6-2/TRBV6-3	-	TRBJ2-3	-	CASKRRGDTQYF	TGTGCCAGCAAACGCAGGGGAGATACGCAGTATTTT
TRBV7-6	once	TRBJ1-4	TRBD1	CASSSTQGYEKLFF	TGTGCCAGCAGCTCAACACAGGGGTATGAAAAACTGTTTTTT
TRBV7-9	-	TRBJ2-1	TRBD2	CASSSVRLAGTYNEQFF	TGTGCCAGCAGCTCCGTAAGACTAGCGGGTACCTACAATGAGCAGTTCTTC
TRBV12-3/TRBV12-4	-	TRBJ1-4	TRBD1	CASSLTGGEEKLFF	TGTGCCAGCAGTCTGACAGGGGGCGAAGAAAAACTGTTTTTT
TRBV15	-	TRBJ2-1	-	CTTSRDLDAEQFF	TGTACCACCAGCAGAGACCTAGATGCTGAGCAGTTCTTC
TRBV7-2	-	TRBJ1-2	-	CASSLRGADYGYTF	TGTGCCAGCAGCTTACGGGGGGCGGACTATGGCTACACCTTC
TRBV9	-	TRBJ2-1	TRBD2	CASSVLGTSVDYNEQFF	TGTGCCAGCAGCGTCCTAGGAACTAGCGTAGACTACAATGAGCAGTTCTTC
TRBV12-3/TRBV12-4	-	TRBJ2-1	TRBD2	CASSSSGLAGIYNEQFF	TGTGCCAGCAGTTCTTCCGGACTAGCGGGGATCTACAATGAGCAGTTCTTC
TRBV3-1	-	TRBJ2-7	-	CASSPTQVSSYEQYF	TGTGCCAGCAGCCCTACACAGGTTAGCTCCTACGAGCAGTACTTC
TRBV27	many	TRBJ1-1	-	CASSLGDPMNTEAFF	TGTGCCAGCAGTTTGGGGGACCCTATGAACACTGAAGCTTTCTTT
TRBV28	few	TRBJ2-1	-	CASSLGITEQFF	TGTGCCAGCAGTTTAGGCATTACTGAGCAGTTCTTC
TRBV24-1	-	TRBJ2-2	-	CATSREKSVELFF	TGTGCCACCAGCCGGGAGAAAAGTGTGGAGCTGTTTTTT
TRBV19	-	TRBJ2-2	-	CASSHGGPVTGELFF	TGTGCCAGTAGTCACGGGGGGCCCGTCACCGGGGAGCTGTTTTTT
TRBV20-1	-	TRBJ1-3	-	CSASTGNTIYF	TGCAGTGCTTCAACAGGAAACACCATATATTTT
TRBV5-1	-	TRBJ1-1	TRBD1	CASSLARTGRNTEAFF	TGCGCCAGCAGTCTGGCGAGGACAGGGCGGAACACTGAAGCTTTCTTT
TRBV20-1	few	TRBJ1-4	-	CSARDATQEDNEKLFF	TGCAGTGCTAGAGATGCGACACAGGAGGACAATGAAAAACTGTTTTTT